The sequence of this T cell receptor beta chain was determined in a study of cytomegalovirus exposure and HLA in healthy donors (dated by TCRdb to about 2017). Study-level background: According to an earlier analysis of 550 to 700 of the donors, about 170 million T cells yielded 100 million or so unique TCR beta sequences and 276 Gb of sequence data. Among some 400 genotyped donors of the cohort, an average of roughly 230,000 unique TCR beta nucleotide sequences was sequenced per donor, of which about 19% were non-productive. Of the approximately 400 genotyped donors, approximately 82% fell in the genetic ancestry cluster associated with self-reported Caucasian donors. The study profiled the T cell repertoires of around 700 subjects by immunosequencing and related them to cytomegalovirus serostatus. A later genetic analysis took genome-wide SNP genotypes for 398 of the 666 donors and used that subset as a discovery cohort. Donor age, sex, ethnicity and CMV serostatus were collected together with the repertoire data. Typing coverage differed by locus: A, B, C, DRB1 and DQB1 were typed in about 629-640 donors, DQA1 in about 500, DPA1 in 600 to 610, and DPB1 in 472. Every discovery cohort repertoire had been produced on one sequencing platform. Besides the first cohort of some 670 subjects, a separate validation cohort made up of 120 or so different subjects was used. Class I and class II HLA loci were covered by the typing at four-digit resolution. High-throughput TCR immunosequencing, statistical association of individual TCRs with disease status, and machine learning were combined to predict cytomegalovirus infection status. An earlier analysis of some 500 of the donors used high-throughput TCR beta sequencing to judge whether each TCR beta V gene segment behaved as functional or pseudogenic. A few DR-DQ haplotypes were treated as single units for association and clustering because of strong linkage in the cohort. The later analysis used no new phenotypic data to find candidate immune exposures, relying instead on TCR beta sequences and their occurrence across donors. Roughly 300 gigabases of sequencing data and tens of millions of unique TCR sequences were included in an early release covering several hundred HLA-typed donors. The aim of the study was to test whether cataloging public T cell receptors could identify signatures of past pathogen exposure. To study patterns of TCR occurrence, a later analysis re-analyzed previously published TCR beta repertoires from 500 to 850 donors and added high-resolution HLA genotyping. General findings and caveats noted by the study authors: A cluster of highly shared sequence variants was judged likely to be a technical artifact of the sequencing pipeline. Because some donors lacked HLA typing at each locus, the association tests relied only on the typed subset. The 87-base-pair reads could not distinguish some IMGT-functional V segments, including TRBV6-2 and TRBV6-3, so those segments were excluded. It was suggested by the authors that the approach could potentially be generalized to other disease states and immunological phenotypes. Compared with equally common non-associated chains, HLA-associated TCR beta chains in a later analysis were more clonally expanded and had lower generation probabilities. The classifier was reported to diagnose cytomegalovirus status with high specificity and sensitivity in both the original cohort and the validation cohort. In a later analysis, TCR association rates were found to vary across HLA loci, with the most associated TCRs seen for DRB1 alleles and the fewest for HLA-C alleles. Three of the identified cytomegalovirus-associated TCR beta chains were confirmed in vitro to be specific for cytomegalovirus antigens. A later analysis associated about 17,000 TCR beta sequences with specific HLA alleles at a false discovery rate of 0.05. Immune exposure information for the cohort was limited to CMV serostatus. In a later genetic analysis, a missense DCLRE1C variant was associated with V-gene and J-gene trimming of TCR beta chains, and the association was replicated in an independent cohort. A further reported finding was that TCR beta sequences accurately predicted the HLA-A and HLA-B alleles for most subjects in the first cohort. Correlated functional status among segregating V segments might reflect linkage disequilibrium, but an unknown experimental factor could not be ruled out. According to a later analysis, parvovirus B19, influenza, CMV and Epstein-Barr virus appeared linked to several top co-occurrence clusters. The presence/absence analyses assumed that sequencing depth was roughly uniform across donors, and that assumption may not be true. An earlier analysis of some 560 of the donors showed that most TCR beta V segments appeared in productive rearrangements either about 87% or about 30% of the time, which broadly matched IMGT annotations. A later genetic analysis reported fewer N-insertions in productive TCRs among donors in an Asian-associated ancestry cluster than the approximately 670-donor mean. When HLA alleles, especially DR and DQ, strongly co-occurred, attributing TCR associations to individual alleles was difficult. Over 15 rarely observed V segments, including chromosome 9 orphons, were excluded from the earlier analysis of about 600 of the donors because counts were too low. According to a later analysis, most CMV-associated TCR beta chains appeared to be HLA-restricted, and the HLA associations seemed to be driven largely by CMV exposure. The cohort was sequenced for TCR beta chains only, and without alpha or paired-chain data the features that could be detected were limited. The study gave a list of 150 to 200 TCR beta chains associated with cytomegalovirus. Most TCR sequences were observed very rarely across donors, whereas some public TCRs were present in many individuals.

Comments on this clone: What antigen it recognizes has not been identified. No clone much larger than this one lies a single base away; base qualities are absent.

Library preparation employed the immunoSEQ multiplex PCR assay. The multiplex PCR relied on a mix of 60 forward primers for TCR Vbeta segments and 13 reverse primers for TCR Jbeta segments. The CDR3 region of rearranged TCR beta genes was amplified from genomic DNA by a multiplex PCR assay. On the Illumina HiSeq System, the amplified TCR beta libraries were sequenced as 87-base-pair reads. On the authors' methods: Across the 670 or so repertoires, a later analysis counted some 80 million unique TCR beta chains, roughly 11 million of which were shared by at least two donors. Raw reads were error-corrected and collapsed into unique sequences with a nearest-neighbor algorithm that merged closely related sequences to remove PCR and sequencing errors. Alignment of CDR3 sequences to IMGT reference sequences was used to assign V, D and J gene segments. For a sequence to be retained, a match of at least six nucleotides was required to both a V gene segment and a J gene segment. A rearrangement was called productive if the CDR3 had no stop codons and remained in frame with V and J, and every other rearrangement was called non-productive. Following IMGT convention, CDR3 was defined as the stretch from the second conserved V-encoded cysteine up to the conserved J-encoded phenylalanine. The earlier analysis of fewer than 700 of the donors excluded sequences that lacked an unambiguous match to a single V gene segment. In an earlier analysis of about 590 of the donors, a V segment was called functional when productive rearrangements were above 56.7%, and segregating when the standard deviation between donors exceeded 5%. A statistical classification framework was built for diagnosing cytomegalovirus status from the catalog of TCR beta chain sequences. A later analysis assigned V and J genes by comparing TCR nucleotide sequences with IMGT/GENE-DB human TR gene sequences. The TCRdist pipeline was used in a later analysis to assign CDR3 sequences and most-parsimonious VDJ recombination scenarios. In a later analysis, every TCR beta chain was defined by the combination of its CDR3 amino acid sequence and its V-gene family, and reads without a unique V-gene family were dropped. To address suspected cross-contamination and a sequencing artifact, a later analysis removed under 600 highly shared, low-generation-probability nucleotide sequences. A later analysis calculated a clonal expansion index for each public chain from normalized within-repertoire ranks of inferred template counts. In a later analysis, generation probabilities were computed with a VDJ recombination model fitted to out-of-frame rearrangements, and the resulting probabilities were checked against IGoR. A later analysis scored TCR-TCR, TCR-HLA and TCR-CMV co-occurrence with hypergeometric tests, applying a repertoire-size bias correction to TCR pairs. To estimate false discovery rates, a later analysis permuted the HLA or CMV assignments 20 times. In a later analysis, co-occurring TCRs were grouped using DBSCAN, and TCRdist sequence similarity was added for clustering within HLA-allele-positive subsets. Repertoires with fewer than 30,000 or more than 120,000 public chains, plus five repertoires with anomalous nucleotide sharing, were excluded from co-occurrence clustering. The clones in this table, taken by TCRdb from immuneACCESS, are in-frame only. Not every clone is retained; where verified, under half of the shortfall comes from an unresolved V gene, and the cause of the rest is unknown. The D gene and trimming were derived from the DNA, and the V and J assignments and clone size from that table. In all, the sample holds about 89,000 clones, and approximately 9% of those were seen once. 5.1% of the sample lies in the top ten.

The cohort was made up of 666 healthy bone marrow donors. Cohort members were all nominally healthy when sampled, although unrecorded immune exposures were likely present. The donor was CMV seropositive and belonged to the group of 250 to 300 seropositive cohort members. A peripheral blood sample was collected from each donor, and TCR beta sequencing was performed on peripheral blood mononuclear cells. The Qiagen DNeasy Blood Extraction Kit was used to extract genomic DNA from the blood cell samples. Trimming costs V 4 bases and J 2 bases, and their ends lie 8 bases apart. Taken from cysteine to phenylalanine, the CDR3 has 13 residues. The read is trimmed to its CDR3 DNA, 39 bases read in frame from base 1. CDR1 and CDR2, per the germline V gene (reference sequence), are WNHNN and SYGVQD.

This receptor was identified in a man aged 50-59 years in good health and CMV-seropositive. The sample consisted of PBMCs. The chain uses TRBV10-1 and TRBJ2-5; D gene: possibly TRBD1, on 6 matching bases. The CDR3 protein: CASSGTVQETQYF. The DNA reads TGCGCCAGCAGTGGGACAGTACAAGAGACCCAGTACTTC.